The 17 T cell receptor beta chains below come from one sample, sequenced in a study of T-cell memory formation after mild COVID-19. Each CDR3 protein is one row after TCRdb ran MiXCR on the 5' RACE reads. This sample carries 350,000 to 500,000 distinct CDR3 sequences, under 25% of them seen once, and the ten largest clones take 10% to 15%. Sequencing was carried out using PBMCs or a T cell subset sorted from them (not recorded which). Receptor source: an adult woman who had mild COVID-19 (a few samples of this study predate the infection). Cell type and time point are not known.

This clonotype has more than one count but fewer than ten. This chain uses TRBV24-1 with TRBJ2-1, with D possibly TRBD2 on 5 matching bases. Germline V gives CDR1 KGHDR, CDR2 SFDVKD. Trimming cost V 6 bases and J 8 bases, with 19 bases left between them. The CDR3 is 15 amino acids. CDR3: CATSRGSGVYDEQFF. The CDR3 DNA sequence: TGTGCCACCAGTCGAGGGAGTGGGGTTTACGATGAGCAGTTCTTC.

This sequence joins TRBV7-3 and TRBJ1-3; 7 bases align to TRBD1. This CDR3 contains 14 residues. V lost 5 bases to trimming and J lost 7 bases; unmatched junction nucleotides: 8. From germline, CDR1 is SGHTA and CDR2 FQGTGA. The CDR3 spells CASSPGQAGNTIYF. The CDR3 DNA sequence: TGTGCCAGCAGCCCCGGACAGGCGGGGAACACCATATATTTT.

The chain uses TRBV30 and TRBJ1-5; D perhaps matches TRBD1 (5 bases). The V end lost 5 bases, the J end lost 8 bases, and 16 bases lay between the germline ends. From germline, CDR1 is GTSNPN and CDR2 SVGIG (reference sequence). There are 13 residues in the CDR3. The CDR3 protein is CAWSAGRYKPQHF. The DNA for the CDR3 is TGTGCCTGGTCGGCAGGGCGCTATAAGCCCCAGCATTTT.

The V gene is TRBV18, the J gene TRBJ2-7; TRBD1 matches 10 bases. CDR3 length: 15 amino acids. Germline CDR1 KGHSH, CDR2 LQKENI. Trimming removed 6 bases from V and 2 bases from J; junction bases left unmatched: 7. The chain's CDR3 is CASSPGQGTTYEQYF. CDR3 coding DNA: TGTGCCAGCTCCCCGGGACAGGGGACGACCTACGAGCAGTACTTC.

The rearrangement joins TRBV4-1 to TRBJ2-2; no reliable D call. Germline V lookup: CDR1 MGHRA, CDR2 YSYEKL. With 0 bases removed from V and 5 bases from J, the gap between germline ends came to 7 bases. The CDR3 totals 14 residues. Here the CDR3 reads CASSQEPVTGELFF. CDR3 nucleotides: TGCGCCAGCAGCCAAGAACCCGTAACCGGGGAGCTGTTTTTT.

The chain has TRBV24-1 and TRBJ2-2, with 7 bases matching TRBD2. Trimming at V came to 4 bases and at J to 6 bases, leaving 13 bases not matched to a gene. Germline V lookup: CDR1 KGHDR, CDR2 SFDVKD. CDR3 size: 17 residues. The CDR3, as DNA: TGTGCCACCAGTGACCGGGCCTGGGCTGCGGGGGCCGGGGAGCTGTTTTTT. Translation gives CATSDRAWAAGAGELFF.

The chain carries TRBV11-2 and TRBJ2-7; the D gene could be TRBD1 or TRBD2 (5 bases each). Germline CDR1 SGHAT, CDR2 FQNNGV. CDR3 length: 21 amino acids. V was pared by 4 bases and J by 4 bases, with 35 bases between. The CDR3 is CASSSSSGAVARVLNGYEQYF. Here the CDR3 DNA reads TGTGCCAGCAGCTCATCCTCCGGGGCCGTTGCACGAGTACTAAACGGTTACGAGCAGTACTTC.

DNA of the CDR3: TGTGCCATCTCAGGGACCTTCGGACGGAACACTGAAGCTTTCTTT. Its translation is CAISGTFGRNTEAFF. The chain uses TRBV10-3 and TRBJ1-1; tentative D call: TRBD1 (5 bases). Per the germline V gene, CDR1 is ENHRY and CDR2 is SYGVKD. The CDR3 length is 15 residues. V was trimmed by 8 bases and J by 1 base, leaving 17 bases between them.

This clonotype was picked up a small number of times. The J gene is TRBJ1-2, the V gene TRBV6-6; 8 nucleotides align to TRBD1. CDR1 is MNHNY and CDR2 is SVGAGI in the germline V gene (reference sequence). This CDR3 is built from 17 residues. The J segment lost 0 bases and the V segment lost 0 bases, leaving 6 bases of the junction unmatched. Here the CDR3 DNA reads TGTGCCAGCAGTTACTCGCCAGGGGGCGCGACTAACTATGGCTACACCTTC. This gives the protein CASSYSPGGATNYGYTF.

This sequence joins TRBV12-3 or TRBV12-4 and TRBJ1-1; 9 bases align to TRBD1. This CDR3 is 14 amino acids long. J gave up 4 bases and V 7 bases, and 7 bases lay outside the gene matches. CDR3: CASTIDRGVTEAFF. The CDR3 region has the DNA TGTGCCAGCACAATCGACAGGGGGGTCACTGAAGCTTTCTTT.

This chain joins TRBV7-9 and TRBJ2-7; D is ambiguous. Germline-derived CDR1 and CDR2 are SEHNR and FQNEAQ (reference sequence). The CDR3 is 13 amino acids. V was pared by 5 bases and J by 2 bases, with 10 bases between. The chain's CDR3 is CASSPPSAYEQYF. The CDR3 DNA reads TGTGCCAGCAGCCCACCTTCCGCCTACGAGCAGTACTTC.

This sequence joins TRBV11-2 and TRBJ2-1; 9 bases align to TRBD2. Germline V gene sequence: CDR1 SGHAT, CDR2 FQNNGV. The V segment lost 6 bases and the J segment 6 bases; nucleotides outside the gene matches: 9. The length of the CDR3 is 15 residues. The DNA of the CDR3 is TGTGCCAGCAGACCAGCTCCTAGCGGGGCCAATGAGCAGTTCTTC. It translates to CASRPAPSGANEQFF.

This clonotype has only one observation. This sequence joins TRBV30 and TRBJ1-1, with TRBD1 matching over 8 bases. CDR1 is GTSNPN and CDR2 is SVGIG in the germline V gene (reference sequence). Trimming at V came to 3 bases and at J to 4 bases, leaving 4 bases not matched to a gene. This CDR3 is 13 amino acids long. This CDR3 reads CAWRNTGGTEAFF. CDR3 nucleotides: TGTGCCTGGAGGAACACAGGGGGCACTGAAGCTTTCTTT.

V is TRBV6-2 or TRBV6-3 and J is TRBJ1-2, with TRBD1 matching over 8 bases. Germline V CDR1 and CDR2: MNHEY, SVGEGT. The CDR3 is 15 residues long. V trimming: 6 bases; J trimming: 3 bases; junction bases outside the gene matches: 9. For the CDR3, the DNA is TGTGCCAGCAGCCAAACCGGACAGGGCGACTATGGCTACACCTTC. Amino acid sequence: CASSQTGQGDYGYTF.

In this sample, this clonotype turned up a few times. The chain joins TRBV12-3 or TRBV12-4 to TRBJ2-1, with D possibly matching TRBD2 (7 bases). V lost 5 bases and J lost 8, with 19 bases in between. CDR3 length equals 15 residues. The CDR3 loop is CASSPLGGGWDEQFF. The CDR3 DNA sequence: TGTGCCAGCAGTCCCTTGGGGGGGGGCTGGGATGAGCAGTTCTTC.

This clonotype was found a few times. The genes are TRBV5-1 and TRBJ2-7; TRBD1 might be the D (6 bases). The V and J ends lost 1 base and 6 bases respectively, with 17 bases between them. Germline V gives CDR1 SGHRS, CDR2 YFSETQ. The CDR3 length is 15 residues. DNA for the CDR3: TGCGCCAGCAGCTTGTGGGCCAGGGGCTCTTCCGAGCAGTACTTC. Its translation is CASSLWARGSSEQYF. Full variable domain (missing parts from reference TRBV5-1 and TRBJ2-7): KAGVTQTPRYLIKTRGQQVTLSCSPISGHRSVSWYQQTPGQGLQFLFEYFSETQRNKGNFPGRFSGRQFSNSRSEMNVSTLELGDSALYLCASSLWARGSSEQYFGPGTRLTVT.

This clonotype was seen at least ten times. This chain joins TRBV12-3 or TRBV12-4 and TRBJ1-5; D ambiguous. The V end was cut by 6 bases, the J end by 4 bases, with 7 bases between. The CDR3 is 12 residues long. The DNA for the CDR3 is TGTGCCAGCAGGGAGGGAAATCAGCCCCAGCATTTT. It encodes CASREGNQPQHF.